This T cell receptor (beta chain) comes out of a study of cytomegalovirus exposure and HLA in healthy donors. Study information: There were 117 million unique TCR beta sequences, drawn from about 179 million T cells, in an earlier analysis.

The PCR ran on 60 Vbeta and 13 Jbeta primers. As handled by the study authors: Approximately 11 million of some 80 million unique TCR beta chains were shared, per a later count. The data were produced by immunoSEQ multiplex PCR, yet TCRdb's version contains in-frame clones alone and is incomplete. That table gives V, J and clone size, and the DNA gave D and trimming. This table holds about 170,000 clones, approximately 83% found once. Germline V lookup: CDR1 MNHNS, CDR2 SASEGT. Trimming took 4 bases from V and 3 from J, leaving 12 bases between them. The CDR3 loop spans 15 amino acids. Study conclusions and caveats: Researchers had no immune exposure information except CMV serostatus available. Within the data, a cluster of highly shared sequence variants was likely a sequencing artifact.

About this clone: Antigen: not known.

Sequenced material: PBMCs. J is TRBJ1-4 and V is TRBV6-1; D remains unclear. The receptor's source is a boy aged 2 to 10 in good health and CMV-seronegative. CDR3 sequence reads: CASSGGGRANEKLFF. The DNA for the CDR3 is TGTGCCAGCAGTGGAGGAGGAAGAGCTAATGAAAAACTGTTTTTT.